The rows below give T cell receptor beta chains drawn from one sample of a study of cytotoxic CD8 clonotypes in ibrutinib-treated CLL. Data came from immunoSEQ multiplex PCR; TCRdb stores just in-frame clones and leaves some out. This table holds more than 12,000 clones, roughly 68% found once. Here the sequenced sample was PBMCs, taken before ibrutinib treatment. These TCRs come from a human donor with chronic lymphocytic leukemia. The CDR3 runs from the conserved cysteine through the conserved F or W. The D gene is left open where the match is weak. Rows may omit the clone size; those that give it use once, few, many or a size class.

TRBJ2-7 . few TRBV5-5 CASSLGQPSYEQYF TGTGCCAGCAGCTTGGGCCAGCCTTCCTACGAGCAGTACTTC
TRBJ2-3 . . TRBV6-6 CASSTGGASTDTQYF TGTGCCAGCAGTACTGGGGGCGCGAGCACAGATACGCAGTATTTT
TRBJ1-5 TRBD1 medium-sized TRBV7-9 CASSLDTGANQPQHF TGTGCCAGCAGCTTGGACACAGGGGCCAATCAGCCCCAGCATTTT
TRBJ2-1 TRBD2 . TRBV27 CASKESFGRGGRYNEQFF TGTGCCAGCAAGGAGTCATTTGGGCGGGGGGGGCGCTACAATGAGCAGTTCTTC
TRBJ1-3 . . TRBV11-2 CASSLDLGGGNTIYF TGTGCCAGCAGCTTAGATCTGGGGGGTGGAAACACCATATATTTT
TRBJ1-6 . . TRBV5-1 CASSLAGGGNSPLHF TGCGCCAGCAGCTTGGCCGGAGGGGGAAATTCACCCCTCCACTTT
TRBJ2-7 . . TRBV7-5 CVRSLRGLAGPWLGFYDVYEQYF TGTGTCAGAAGCTTAAGGGGACTAGCGGGCCCATGGTTGGGCTTTTACGACGTATACGAGCAGTACTTC
TRBJ1-1 . . TRBV2 CASRGRAAEAFF TGTGCCAGCAGGGGGCGCGCCGCTGAAGCTTTCTTT
TRBJ1-2 TRBD1 . TRBV5-6 CASSWTGITGYGYTF TGTGCCAGCAGCTGGACAGGAATCACGGGCTATGGCTACACCTTC
TRBJ1-6 . . TRBV7-2 CASQLSSYNSPLHF TGTGCCAGTCAGTTGAGCTCCTATAATTCACCCCTCCACTTT
TRBJ2-2 . . TRBV7-6 CASSLFLPGTGELFF TGTGCCAGCAGCTTATTTTTACCCGGCACCGGGGAGCTGTTTTTT
TRBJ1-1 . . TRBV28 CASGGLNIENSEAFF TGTGCCAGTGGGGGGCTGAACATAGAAAACTCTGAAGCTTTCTTT
TRBJ2-2 . . TRBV5-1 CASSLLTGLTGELFF TGCGCCAGCAGCTTGCTAACCGGGCTCACCGGGGAGCTGTTTTTT
TRBJ2-3 TRBD2 few TRBV28 CASNSGLAGREGHTQYF TGTGCCAGCAATAGCGGACTAGCGGGAAGAGAAGGGCATACGCAGTATTTT
TRBJ1-4 . few TRBV2 CASSDIGATNEKLFF TGTGCCAGCAGTGACATTGGGGCAACTAATGAAAAACTGTTTTTT
TRBJ1-5 . few TRBV10-3 CAISEHGQPNQPQHF TGTGCCATCAGTGAGCACGGACAGCCCAATCAGCCCCAGCATTTT
TRBJ2-7 TRBD2 . TRBV6-6 CASSYSGGIHEQYF TGTGCCAGCAGTTACTCGGGGGGGATCCACGAGCAGTACTTC
TRBJ2-7 . few TRBV5-1 CASSLGQVHEQYF TGCGCCAGCAGCTTGGGGCAAGTCCACGAGCAGTACTTC
TRBJ1-1 . . TRBV7-9 CASSFLDGRTEAFF TGTGCCAGCAGCTTTCTGGACGGGCGTACTGAAGCTTTCTTT
TRBJ1-5 . once TRBV28 CASSSGRSNQPQHF TGTGCCAGCAGTTCTGGACGGTCCAATCAGCCCCAGCATTTT
TRBJ1-2 . . TRBV20-1 CSARRGRGYTF TGCAGTGCTAGAAGAGGGAGGGGCTACACCTTC
TRBJ1-4 TRBD1 few TRBV4-2 CASSQGQGADGEKLFF TGTGCCAGCAGCCAGGGACAGGGGGCCGATGGTGAAAAACTGTTTTTT
TRBJ2-5 . . TRBV7-9 CASSLELAEETQYF TGTGCCAGCAGCTTAGAATTAGCAGAAGAGACCCAGTACTTC
TRBJ1-1 TRBD1 . TRBV5-4 CASSLGGTGEAFF TGTGCCAGCAGCTTGGGAGGGACAGGAGAAGCTTTCTTT
TRBJ2-6 . . TRBV28 CASSLRSGANVLTF TGTGCCAGCAGTTTGAGATCTGGGGCCAACGTCCTGACTTTC
TRBJ2-7 TRBD2 . TRBV28 CASSFSGSLAEQYF TGTGCCAGCAGCTTTAGCGGGAGTTTAGCCGAGCAGTACTTC
TRBJ2-7 . few TRBV18 CASSPKESKSYEQYF TGTGCCAGCTCACCTAAGGAGAGTAAGTCCTACGAGCAGTACTTC
TRBJ2-5 . . TRBV6-1 CASSYGETQYF TGTGCCAGCAGTTACGGGGAGACCCAGTACTTC
TRBJ2-7 . . TRBV7-9 CASSWDGYEQYF TGTGCCAGCAGCTGGGACGGCTACGAGCAGTACTTC
TRBJ1-5 TRBD1 once TRBV28 CASSQTGGSQPQHF TGTGCCAGCAGTCAAACAGGGGGTAGTCAGCCCCAGCATTTT
TRBJ2-7 . . TRBV2 CASSDGEPSSYEQYF TGTGCCAGCAGTGATGGAGAGCCCAGCTCCTACGAGCAGTACTTC
TRBJ2-7 TRBD2 few TRBV19 CASIPDEREGHEQYF TGTGCCAGTATCCCCGATGAGCGGGAGGGCCACGAGCAGTACTTC
TRBJ2-7 . once TRBV4-1 CASSQGALYEQYF TGCGCCAGCAGCCAAGGTGCTCTCTACGAGCAGTACTTC
TRBJ1-2 TRBD1 few TRBV10-3 CAVRGQTNYGYTF TGTGCCGTCCGGGGACAGACTAACTATGGCTACACCTTC
TRBJ1-3 . . TRBV18 CASSPGQLSGNTIYF TGTGCCAGCTCACCCGGACAGTTATCTGGAAACACCATATATTTT
TRBJ1-5 . . TRBV15 CATSSTLTGRVNQPQHF TGTGCCACCAGCAGCACCCTGACAGGTAGGGTTAATCAGCCCCAGCATTTT
TRBJ2-5 . . TRBV18 CASSSGSRETQYF TGTGCCAGCTCATCTGGGAGTAGAGAGACCCAGTACTTC
TRBJ2-1 . few TRBV18 CASSPQSLGGHEQFF TGTGCCAGCTCACCACAATCATTGGGCGGACATGAGCAGTTCTTC
TRBJ1-1 . few TRBV11-2 CASSQNRGGMTEAFF TGTGCCAGCAGTCAAAACCGGGGGGGAATGACTGAAGCTTTCTTT
TRBJ2-6 . once TRBV30 CAWSWGAGANVLTF TGTGCCTGGAGCTGGGGGGCTGGGGCCAACGTCCTGACTTTC
TRBJ2-7 . . TRBV29-1 CSVDIFDEQYF TGCAGCGTTGATATATTCGACGAGCAGTACTTC
TRBJ1-2 . . TRBV28 CASSLGGGGYTF TGTGCCAGCAGTTTAGGAGGCGGTGGCTACACCTTC
TRBJ1-5 TRBD1 . TRBV7-8 CASSETDRDQPQHF TGTGCCAGCAGCGAAACCGACAGGGATCAGCCCCAGCATTTT
TRBJ2-3 TRBD2 few TRBV2 CARGLADTDTQYF TGTGCCAGGGGACTAGCGGACACAGATACGCAGTATTTT
TRBJ2-5 . . TRBV6-5 CASSHRKETQYF TGTGCCAGCAGCCACCGTAAAGAGACCCAGTACTTC
TRBJ2-1 TRBD2 few TRBV14 CASSQARGILAGGVRYHNEQFF TGTGCCAGCAGCCAAGCCCGAGGGATACTAGCGGGAGGGGTCCGTTATCACAATGAGCAGTTCTTC
TRBJ2-7 TRBD2 . TRBV2 CAALGGRMSYEQYF TGTGCCGCGTTGGGCGGGAGGATGTCCTACGAGCAGTACTTC
TRBJ2-1 . . TRBV6-7 CASTHSRNGGAGGYNEQFF TGTGCCAGCACCCACTCTCGAAACGGCGGAGCCGGGGGATACAATGAGCAGTTCTTC
TRBJ2-2 . . TRBV19 CASSSIRLADNTGELFF TGTGCCAGTAGTTCCATCAGGTTAGCGGATAACACCGGGGAGCTGTTTTTT
TRBJ2-7 TRBD2 few TRBV18 CASSPSSGSIYEQYF TGTGCCAGCTCACCTTCTAGCGGGAGTATCTACGAGCAGTACTTC
TRBJ2-3 TRBD1 . TRBV2 CASSENRGPDTQYF TGTGCCAGCAGTGAGAACAGGGGGCCAGATACGCAGTATTTT
TRBJ2-2 TRBD2 once TRBV5-6 CASSLEKLAGRLFF TGTGCCAGCAGCTTGGAGAAACTAGCGGGGCGTCTGTTTTTT
TRBJ1-5 TRBD1 . TRBV28 CASAGTGGTYQPQHF TGTGCCAGCGCCGGGACAGGGGGGACGTATCAGCCCCAGCATTTT
TRBJ1-1 . . TRBV19 CASSTDDNWNTEAFF TGTGCCAGTAGTACGGATGATAATTGGAACACTGAAGCTTTCTTT
TRBJ1-1 . once TRBV29-1 CSVEGPPYEAFF TGCAGCGTTGAAGGCCCGCCCTATGAAGCTTTCTTT
TRBJ2-3 . . TRBV20-1 CSGQNTDTQYF TGCAGTGGGCAGAACACAGATACGCAGTATTTT
TRBJ1-6 . . TRBV5-6 CASSFRVNNSPLHF TGTGCCAGCAGCTTCAGGGTTAACAATTCACCCCTCCACTTT
TRBJ2-2 . . TRBV7-9 CASSLYPGNTGELFF TGTGCCAGCAGCTTATATCCAGGGAACACCGGGGAGCTGTTTTTT
TRBJ2-7 TRBD2 . TRBV30 CAWKKGGSYEQYF TGTGCCTGGAAAAAGGGCGGGAGCTACGAGCAGTACTTC
TRBJ1-2 . once TRBV19 CASSIGVRHGYTF TGTGCCAGTAGTATTGGGGTCCGCCATGGCTACACCTTC